These 3 T cell receptor beta chains originate from one sample sequenced in a study of HIV-infected children after antiretroviral therapy interruption. Unique molecular identifiers were included in an RNA-based 3' RACE TCR library. One entry per CDR3 protein, called by TCRdb with MiXCR from the 3' RACE reads. The profile shows 90,000 or so distinct CDR3 sequences, approximately 6.9% of them singletons. Treatment noted: PENTA 11 planned treatment interruption arm or continuous ART arm. The sample in question was CD45RA+ CD4+ T cells from PBMCs, pooled from several time points, obtained from a donor given antiretroviral therapy, either interrupted or continuous. The subset is: naive CD4+ CD45RA+ CD45RO- T cells. Receptor source: a pool of human donors with HIV.

At least ten counts were recorded for this clonotype. The chain recombines TRBV12-2 with TRBJ2-7; TRBD1 is the table's D call and was not checked against the DNA. TRBV12-2 is assigned pseudogene status. There are 12 residues in the CDR3. CDR3 loop: CASHNDSDEQYF. CDR3 coding DNA: TGTGCAAGTCATAATGACAGTGACGAGCAGTACTTC.

The chain uses TRBV7-2 and TRBJ2-7; 8 bases agree with TRBD1. The V gene end was trimmed by 2 bases and the J gene end by 2 bases; junction bases not matched to a gene: 8. CDR1 and CDR2 (germline): SGHTA, FQGNSA. The CDR3 extends over 16 amino acids. This CDR3 is CASSLQVWDRPYEQYF. Here the CDR3 DNA reads TGTGCCAGCAGCTTACAAGTCTGGGACAGGCCCTACGAGCAGTACTTC.

This clonotype showed up many times. The CDR3 here is CASSLSPPTSGGAGLHQETQYF. CDR3 DNA sequence: TGTGCCAGCAGCTTAAGCCCCCCAACTAGCGGGGGGGCGGGGTTGCACCAAGAGACCCAGTACTTC. The J gene is TRBJ2-5, the V gene TRBV7-2; 13 bases match TRBD2. The CDR3 covers 22 residues. CDR1 is SGHTA and CDR2 is FQGNSA in the germline V gene. V lost 2 bases, J lost 0 bases, and 18 bases stayed unmatched.